Each of the 30 T cell receptor beta chains below was sequenced from the same sample in a study of TIL therapy for anti-PD-1-resistant metastatic lung cancer. The immunoSEQ assay was v3. Sequencing used immunoSEQ multiplex PCR; TCRdb keeps in-frame clones, though not all of them. Found here are 55,000 to 70,000 clones, roughly 87% of them singletons; the top ten hold 2% to 3%. Indicated time point: pre-treatment sample, taken before nivolumab and TIL therapy. This material consisted of blood, taken at baseline. All receptors derive from a person between 25 and 79 years old with non-small cell lung cancer.

The chain recombines TRBV11-2 with TRBJ1-3, with 7 bases identical to TRBD1. V lost 6 bases, J lost 4 bases, and 6 bases stayed unmatched. CDR3 length: 14 amino acids. Per the germline V gene, CDR1 is SGHAT and CDR2 is FQNNGV. The CDR3 loop reads CASRAWDSGNTIYF. The CDR3 coding sequence is TGTGCCAGCAGAGCCTGGGACAGCGGAAACACCATATATTTT.

The V and J genes are TRBV5-1 and TRBJ2-1; D is possibly TRBD2 (6 bases). The CDR3 covers 16 residues. Germline assignment: CDR1 SGHRS and CDR2 YFSETQ. V shed 3 bases and J shed 8 bases, with 21 bases lying between them. The CDR3 DNA sequence: TGCGCCAGCAGCTCACCCCTGGGCGGGATTTTAGATGAGCAGTTCTTC. Amino acids: CASSSPLGGILDEQFF.

The chain uses TRBV6-5 and TRBJ1-1; 10 bases match TRBD1. The CDR3 runs 12 residues. With V trimmed by 11 bases and J by 3 bases, 3 bases remained unmatched. Germline CDR1 reads MNHEY; CDR2 reads SVGAGI. CDR3 DNA: TGTGCCGGACAGGGGGTATACACTGAAGCTTTCTTT. It specifies CAGQGVYTEAFF.

The chain joins TRBV6-5 to TRBJ1-2, with D possibly TRBD1 on 6 matching bases. The germline CDR1 and CDR2 sequences are MNHEY and SVGAGI. Trimming shortened V by 6 bases and J by 4 bases, and 9 bases separated the two germline ends. The CDR3 totals 12 residues. CDR3 bases: TGTGCCAGCAGCGGACAGTTCTATGGCTACACCTTC. Encoded protein: CASSGQFYGYTF.

V usage is TRBV10-3 and J usage is TRBJ2-7; 9 nucleotides line up with TRBD2. Per germline, CDR1 ENHRY and CDR2 SYGVKD. The CDR3 contains 14 residues. The V and J ends lost 3 bases and 7 bases, in that order; junction bases with no gene match: 7. CDR3 in amino acids: CAISDLAGSSEQYF. CDR3 in DNA: TGTGCCATCAGTGATCTAGCGGGATCGAGTGAGCAGTACTTC.

The table lists this clone with a few counts. The chain combines TRBV5-1 with TRBJ1-6; 10 bases are shared with TRBD1. In germline, CDR1 is SGHRS, CDR2 YFSETQ. This CDR3 has 15 residues. With V trimmed by 3 bases and J by 13 bases, 10 bases remained unmatched. The CDR3 spells CASSSGQGSRGPLHF. The CDR3 DNA is TGCGCCAGCAGCTCGGGACAGGGGTCAAGGGGGCCCCTCCACTTT.

The chain uses TRBV5-5 and TRBJ2-2; D ambiguous. The length of the CDR3 is 15 residues. The V end was cut by 0 bases, the J end by 0 bases, with 6 bases between. Germline CDR1 is SGHKS and CDR2 is YYEKEE (reference sequence). The CDR3 loop is CASSLEWSNTGELFF. The CDR3 coding sequence is TGTGCCAGCAGCTTGGAGTGGTCGAACACCGGGGAGCTGTTTTTT. Full variable domain (missing parts from reference TRBV5-5 and TRBJ2-2): DAGVTQSPTHLIKTRGQQVTLRCSPISGHKSVSWYQQVLGQGPQFIFQYYEKEERGRGNFPDRFSARQFPNYSSELNVNALLLGDSALYLCASSLEWSNTGELFFGEGSRLTVL.

The chain joins TRBV10-3 to TRBJ2-1; TRBD2 agrees at 12 bases. Germline assignment: CDR1 ENHRY and CDR2 SYGVKD. Losses at the gene ends were 10 bases for V and 7 bases for J; bases not matched to a gene: 11. CDR3 length equals 15 residues. The CDR3: CATSPTSGSQNEQFF. CDR3 nucleotide sequence: TGTGCCACCTCCCCGACTAGCGGGAGTCAGAATGAGCAGTTCTTC.

The V and J genes are TRBV18 and TRBJ2-7; 10 positions agree with TRBD2. The CDR3 spans 14 residues. The ends lost 6 bases at V and 7 bases at J; junction bases unmatched: 9. The germline gives CDR1 KGHSH, CDR2 LQKENI. The DNA of the CDR3 is TGTGCCAGCTCCGGAGCGGGGGGGCCGAGGGAGCAGTACTTC. This translates into CASSGAGGPREQYF.

This sequence joins TRBV19 and TRBJ1-2, with 7 bases lining up with TRBD1. The CDR3 consists of 15 residues. CDR1 is LNHDA, CDR2 SQIVND, per germline (reference sequence). V lost 5 bases to trimming and J lost 8 bases; unmatched junction nucleotides: 14. CDR3 DNA: TGTGCCAGTAGTGAAAAGACAGGGCTTGGGGCCGGCTACACCTTC. Translated, it gives CASSEKTGLGAGYTF.

The chain carries TRBV5-6 and TRBJ2-7; 8 nucleotides line up with TRBD1. The J segment lost 10 bases and the V segment lost 4 bases, leaving 7 bases of the junction unmatched. Per germline, CDR1 SGHDT and CDR2 YYEEEE. CDR3 length equals 12 residues. This CDR3 reads CASSPRTGPQYF. The CDR3, as DNA: TGTGCCAGCAGCCCAAGGACAGGGCCTCAGTACTTC.

V and J are TRBV3-1 (or the pseudogene TRBV3-2) and TRBJ2-7; 8 bases map to TRBD2. This CDR3 has 14 residues. V shed 4 bases and J 6 bases; nucleotides not matched to a gene: 8. Germline CDR1 LGHDT, CDR2 YNNKEL (reference sequence). CDR3 nucleotide sequence: TGTGCCAGCAGCCGGAGCGGACTAGCTCTCGAGCAGTACTTC. Translation gives CASSRSGLALEQYF.

The chain combines TRBV5-5 with TRBJ2-1; unclear D gene. Germline CDR1 and CDR2: SGHKS and YYEKEE (reference sequence). This CDR3 spans 15 amino acids. The V gene lost 0 bases and the J gene lost 7 bases, with 14 bases spanning the gap. In DNA form, the CDR3 reads TGTGCCAGCAGCTTGGAGAGCTGGAGTCGGAATGAGCAGTTCTTC. Translated, it gives CASSLESWSRNEQFF.

The chain uses TRBV10-2 and TRBJ2-2; no clear D. The CDR3 length is 15 residues. In germline, CDR1 is WSHSY, CDR2 SAAADI. V was cut by 8 bases and J by 6 bases, with 19 bases left in between. This chain's CDR3 is CASGSVSTQAGELFF. CDR3 nucleotides: TGCGCCAGCGGGTCCGTCTCGACCCAGGCCGGGGAGCTGTTTTTT.

The chain joins TRBV6-4 to TRBJ2-1, with 9 bases aligning to TRBD2. Trimming at V came to 7 bases and at J to 8 bases, leaving 18 bases not matched to a gene. Germline CDR1 and CDR2: MRHNA and SNTAGT. CDR3 size: 17 residues. CDR3 protein: CASIRLLAGATRDEQFF. The CDR3 nucleotides are TGTGCCAGCATTCGACTGTTAGCGGGGGCGACTCGGGATGAGCAGTTCTTC.

V and J are TRBV5-8 and TRBJ1-3; D might be TRBD1 (6 bases). This CDR3 contains 15 residues. The V and J ends lost 4 bases and 6 bases respectively, with 17 bases between them. Germline CDR1 reads SGHTS; CDR2 reads YDEGEE. The CDR3 region has the DNA TGTGCCAGCAGCCCGAAGGACAGTTGGACAAACACCATATATTTT. It is translated as CASSPKDSWTNTIYF. Based on the CDR3 plus reference TRBV5-8 and TRBJ1-3, the full variable domain is EAGVTQSPTHLIKTRGQQATLRCSPISGHTSVYWYQQALGLGLQFLLWYDEGEERNRGNFPPRFSGRQFPNYSSELNVNALELEDSALYLCASSPKDSWTNTIYFGEGSWLTVV.

The rearrangement joins TRBV5-1 to TRBJ2-2, with 7 bases fitting TRBD2. The CDR3 sequence is 16 residues long. Germline V gene data show CDR1 as SGHRS and CDR2 as YFSETQ. The ends lost 0 bases at V and 2 bases at J; junction bases unmatched: 4. In nucleotides, the CDR3 is TGCGCCAGCAGCTTGGCTTGGGACTACAACACCGGGGAGCTGTTTTTT. Its translation is CASSLAWDYNTGELFF.

V gene TRBV10-2 combines with J gene TRBJ1-3; 8 nucleotides agree with TRBD1. This CDR3 comprises 16 residues. V lost 3 bases and J lost 4; bases outside the gene matches: 8. Looked up from germline, CDR1 is WSHSY and CDR2 is SAAADI. CDR3 loop: CASSDLQGAGGNTIYF. CDR3 sequence (DNA): TGCGCCAGCAGTGATCTTCAGGGGGCAGGCGGAAACACCATATATTTT.

This rearrangement joins TRBV7-2 to TRBJ1-5; 8 bases are shared with TRBD1. V lost 5 bases and J lost 5; bases outside the gene matches: 11. There are 16 residues in the CDR3. Germline values: CDR1 SGHTA, CDR2 FQGNSA. Here the CDR3 reads CASSVLGQGVHQPQHF. In nucleotides, the CDR3 is TGTGCCAGCAGCGTCCTAGGACAGGGCGTGCATCAGCCCCAGCATTTT.

The rearrangement joins TRBV24-1 to TRBJ2-2; unclear D gene. CDR1 and CDR2 (germline): KGHDR, SFDVKD. The V gene lost 2 bases and the J gene lost 8 bases, with 5 bases spanning the gap. The CDR3 totals 12 residues. CDR3 in DNA: TGTGCCACCAGTGATTCCACGGGGGAGCTGTTTTTT. This encodes CATSDSTGELFF.

The V gene is TRBV10-3, the J gene TRBJ2-1; D might be TRBD2 (5 bases). Germline CDR1 reads ENHRY; CDR2 reads SYGVKD. Between the trimmed V and J ends, which lost 5 bases and 4 bases, there was a span of 6 bases. This CDR3 contains 12 residues. The CDR3 DNA follows: TGTGCCATCAGTCCGGGGTACAATGAGCAGTTCTTC. Protein: CAISPGYNEQFF.

The chain employs TRBV19 and TRBJ1-5; 8 nucleotides line up with TRBD1. Germline loops: CDR1 LNHDA, CDR2 SQIVND (reference sequence). The J segment lost 0 bases and the V segment lost 9 bases, leaving 7 bases of the junction unmatched. CDR3 length: 15 residues. The CDR3 loop reads CASLTGTGSNQPQHF. In DNA, the CDR3 is TGTGCCAGCCTTACAGGGACAGGTAGCAATCAGCCCCAGCATTTT. Based on the CDR3 plus reference TRBV19 and TRBJ1-5, the full variable domain is DGGITQSPKYLFRKEGQNVTLSCEQNLNHDAMYWYRQDPGQGLRLIYYSQIVNDFQKGDIAEGYSVSREKKESFPLTVTSAQKNPTAFYLCASLTGTGSNQPQHFGDGTRLSIL.

The chain carries TRBV28 and TRBJ1-3; TRBD1 agrees at 7 bases. V was clipped by 3 bases and J by 0 bases; unmatched bases: 11. CDR1 and CDR2 (germline): MDHEN, SYDVKM. The CDR3 has 18 residues. DNA of the CDR3: TGTGCCAGCAGTTTTGACAGGGTCCGGTCGAGCTCTGGAAACACCATATATTTT. It codes for CASSFDRVRSSSGNTIYF.

The CDR3 DNA follows: TGTGCCACCAGTGATTATGCGGGGGCTGGGGATACGCAGTATTTT. Translating gives CATSDYAGAGDTQYF. The chain combines TRBV24-1 with TRBJ2-3, with D maybe TRBD2 (7 bases). Germline CDR1 reads KGHDR; CDR2 reads SFDVKD. The CDR3 runs to 15 residues. V was trimmed by 2 bases and J by 6 bases, leaving 14 bases between them.

The V call is TRBV2, the J call TRBJ2-7; the match to TRBD1 covers 8 bases. CDR3 length equals 15 residues. After removal of 5 bases from V and 10 bases from J, the junction contained 16 bases not matched to a gene. Per germline, CDR1 SNHLY and CDR2 FYNNEI. This CDR3 reads CASSLLGQGIGDQYF. DNA of the CDR3: TGTGCCAGCAGTTTACTAGGACAGGGAATTGGCGACCAGTACTTC. The variable domain in full, with the rest retrieved from reference TRBV2 and TRBJ2-7, is EPEVTQTPSHQVTQMGQEVILRCVPISNHLYFYWYRQILGQKVEFLVSFYNNEISEKSEIFDDQFSVERPDGSNFTLKIRSTKLEDSAMYFCASSLLGQGIGDQYFGPGTRLTVT.

V and J are TRBV9 and TRBJ1-1; 7 bases match TRBD1. There are 14 residues in the CDR3. The V gene's germline CDR1 is SGDLS and CDR2 YYNGEE. The V gene end was trimmed by 3 bases and the J gene end by 0 bases; junction bases not matched to a gene: 2. In DNA form, the CDR3 reads TGTGCCAGCAGCGCGGGACAGATGAACACTGAAGCTTTCTTT. Its protein product is CASSAGQMNTEAFF.

Worth noting for this clone: At one of its ends the junction is not consistent with the germline gene, which may arise from a read error. The chain couples TRBV5-1 to TRBJ1-1; D remains unclear. This CDR3 spans 15 amino acids. CDR1 SGHRS and CDR2 YFSETQ come from the germline V gene. The DNA of the CDR3 is TGCGCCAGCAGCTCTACTATCATAGGGAACAGTGAAGCTTTCTTT. Amino acid sequence: CASSSTIIGNSEAFF.

V gene TRBV19 combines with J gene TRBJ2-4, with D uncertain. The CDR3 covers 14 residues. The germline gives CDR1 LNHDA, CDR2 SQIVND (reference sequence). Trimming pared 8 bases from V and 0 bases from J, leaving 11 bases between. CDR3 sequence (DNA): TGTGCCAGTGGGCATTCCTTAGCCAAAAACATTCAGTACTTC. Translation: CASGHSLAKNIQYF.

The CDR3 bases are TGTGCCAGTAGCGGGGACGCGGGAAGGAAGCAGTACTTC. It yields the protein CASSGDAGRKQYF. V usage is TRBV19 and J usage is TRBJ2-7; the D gene is possibly TRBD2 (6 bases). Germline V gene sequence: CDR1 LNHDA, CDR2 SQIVND (reference sequence). V was pared by 6 bases and J by 8 bases, with 17 bases between. The CDR3 runs 13 residues.

This sequence joins TRBV5-8 and TRBJ1-2, with 10 bases aligning to TRBD1. The junction had 3 bases not matched to a gene; V was cut back by 4 bases and J by 3 bases. Germline V gene lookup returns CDR1 SGHTS and CDR2 YDEGEE. This CDR3 spans 14 amino acids. CDR3 loop: CASSQGQGYYGYTF. DNA for the CDR3: TGTGCCAGCAGCCAGGGACAGGGGTACTATGGCTACACCTTC.